This is a list of T cell receptor beta chains from one sample in a study of blood T cell repertoires in COVID-19. Clones were read by immunoSEQ multiplex PCR, and TCRdb kept only the in-frame ones, dropping some. The profile covers about 230,000 clones, with about nine tenths appearing a single time and less than 4.5% taken by the ten largest. The sample comprised PBMCs or T cells enriched from blood (not recorded which). The receptors originated from a woman in her 30s with acute COVID-19. Each CDR3 is given with its conserved first and last residue. The D gene is left open where the match is weak. Clone sizes are given selectively: once, few, many, or a class where the clone is expanded.

V	D	size	J	DNA	CDR3
TRBV11-1	-	-	TRBJ2-1	TGTGCCAGCAGCACAGCATCGCACAATGAGCAGTTCTTC	CASSTASHNEQFF
TRBV6-1	-	-	TRBJ2-4	TGTGCCAGCAGTGAAGCGGCTCGGCGGGACATTCAGTACTTC	CASSEAARRDIQYF
TRBV5-6	TRBD1	-	TRBJ1-2	TGTGCCAGCAGCTTGGACAGGGGGTCCTATGGCTACACCTTC	CASSLDRGSYGYTF
TRBV29-1	TRBD1	once	TRBJ2-2	TGCAGCGTTGAAGTCGATAGTAGACAGGGGCGAAACACCGGGGAGCTGTTTTTT	CSVEVDSRQGRNTGELFF
TRBV27	-	-	TRBJ2-7	TGTGCCAGCAGTTTAAGTGGGCAGGAAAGCTCCTACGAGCAGTACTTC	CASSLSGQESSYEQYF
TRBV3-1/TRBV3-2	-	-	TRBJ1-2	TGTGCCAGCAGCCGAATGGCGGTAAACCGATTGACTAACTATGGCTACACCTTC	CASSRMAVNRLTNYGYTF
TRBV7-2	-	-	TRBJ1-5	TGTGCCAGCAGCTTAAAGTCAGACTTAGAGCCCCAGCATTTT	CASSLKSDLEPQHF
TRBV6-1	TRBD2	-	TRBJ2-2	TGTGCCAGCAGTGAGGTTGCGGGGGGGCATAGCACCGGGGAGCTGTTTTTT	CASSEVAGGHSTGELFF
TRBV7-6	TRBD1	-	TRBJ1-2	TGTGCCAGCAGCCCGGGACAGGGCCTCAACTATGGCTACACCTTC	CASSPGQGLNYGYTF
TRBV11-2	TRBD2	-	TRBJ2-1	TGTGCCAGCAGCCTGGAGCGGGGGTCCGATGAGCAGTTCTTC	CASSLERGSDEQFF
TRBV19	-	-	TRBJ2-1	TGTGCCAGTACCCCACGGGCAGGGCCAGGGTTCTACAATGAGCAGTTCTTC	CASTPRAGPGFYNEQFF
TRBV9	-	-	TRBJ2-7	TGTGCCAGCAGCGTAGGGCCCCTCGACGAGCAGTACTTC	CASSVGPLDEQYF
TRBV19	-	-	TRBJ1-1	TGTGCCAGTAGTACAGGGTTTGAAGCTTTCTTT	CASSTGFEAFF
TRBV4-3	-	-	TRBJ1-5	TGCGCCAGCAGCCAAGATCACTATACCGATGGCAATCAGCCCCAGCATTTT	CASSQDHYTDGNQPQHF
TRBV27	-	-	TRBJ1-6	TGTGCCAGCACCTCTGGGTGGGAGGTGGAATCACCCCTCCACTTT	CASTSGWEVESPLHF
TRBV6-5	TRBD1	-	TRBJ1-5	TGTGCCAGCAGCCCGACAGGGGGATCCAATCAGCCCCAGCATTTT	CASSPTGGSNQPQHF
TRBV2	-	-	TRBJ1-4	TGTGCCAGCAGTGAAGCGCTTCTCGAACAGAGATTCGCAACTAATGAAAAACTGTTTTTT	CASSEALLEQRFATNEKLFF
TRBV28	-	few	TRBJ1-1	TGTGCCAGCATCCCTACGGGAGGGCCCGATGCTTTCTTT	CASIPTGGPDAFF
TRBV28	-	-	TRBJ1-1	TGTGCCAGCAGACTAAGGGGGGGGACTGAAGCTTTCTTT	CASRLRGGTEAFF
TRBV3-1/TRBV3-2	-	-	TRBJ2-3	TGTGCCAGCAGCCAAGAGGCGGGGGCCCCGGGGACAGATACGCAGTATTTT	CASSQEAGAPGTDTQYF
TRBV9	-	-	TRBJ1-1	TGTGCCAGCACCCCCCTAGCTGAAGCTTTCTTT	CASTPLAEAFF
TRBV19	TRBD2	-	TRBJ2-7	TGTGCCAGTAGTCCCCAGCGGGGGGGGAGCTCCTACGAGCAGTACTTC	CASSPQRGGSSYEQYF
TRBV7-6	-	-	TRBJ1-1	TGTGCCAGCAGCTCGGGAGAAAACACTGAAGCTTTCTTT	CASSSGENTEAFF
TRBV3-1/TRBV3-2	TRBD1	-	TRBJ1-5	TGTGCCAGCAGCCAACGGACAGGGGGCGGGCAGCCCCAGCATTTT	CASSQRTGGGQPQHF
TRBV5-6	TRBD2	-	TRBJ2-5	TGTGCCAGCACCGACTTGGCGGGGGGAGAGACCCAGTACTTC	CASTDLAGGETQYF
TRBV9	-	-	TRBJ1-1	TGTGCCAGCAGCCCCCGTCCAGGGGCGGACACTGAAGCTTTCTTT	CASSPRPGADTEAFF
TRBV5-1	-	-	TRBJ2-5	TGCGCCAGCAGCGCGGAACTAGAGACCCAGTACTTC	CASSAELETQYF
TRBV11-2	-	-	TRBJ2-3	TGTGCCAGCAGCTTAGATTATGGGAGTAGCGGCCTTACGCAGTATTTT	CASSLDYGSSGLTQYF
TRBV6-5	TRBD2	few	TRBJ2-2	TGTGCCAGCAGTCGGGAGGACACGAACACCGGGGAGCTGTTTTTT	CASSREDTNTGELFF
TRBV29-1	TRBD1	-	TRBJ1-1	TGCAGCGCGCCGACAGGGGTGAACACTGAAGCTTTCTTT	CSAPTGVNTEAFF
TRBV5-5	-	once	TRBJ2-7	TGTGCCAGCAGCCCAGTGACAGCCACCTACGAGGAGCAGTACTTC	CASSPVTATYEEQYF
TRBV27	-	-	TRBJ1-1	TGTGCCAGCAGTTCCCGGACACTAGCGATGAACACTGAAGCTTTCTTT	CASSSRTLAMNTEAFF
TRBV24-1	-	-	TRBJ2-1	TGTGCCACCAGTGATTTTTCGCCCAGCGCCTACAATGAGCAGTTCTTC	CATSDFSPSAYNEQFF